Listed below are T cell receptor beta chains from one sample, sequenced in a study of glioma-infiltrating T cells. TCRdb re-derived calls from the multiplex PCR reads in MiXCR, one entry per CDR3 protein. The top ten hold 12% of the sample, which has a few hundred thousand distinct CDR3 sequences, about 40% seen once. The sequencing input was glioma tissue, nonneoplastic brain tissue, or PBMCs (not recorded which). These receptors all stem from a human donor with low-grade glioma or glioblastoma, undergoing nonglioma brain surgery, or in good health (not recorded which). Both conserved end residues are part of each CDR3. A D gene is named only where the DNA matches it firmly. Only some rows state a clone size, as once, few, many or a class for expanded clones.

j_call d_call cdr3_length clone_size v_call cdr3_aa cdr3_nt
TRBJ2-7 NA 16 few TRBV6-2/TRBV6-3 CASSYQGAERGYEQYF TGTGCCAGCAGTTACCAAGGGGCTGAGAGAGGGTACGAGCAGTACTTC
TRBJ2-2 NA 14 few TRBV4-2 CASSQAGFTGELFF TGTGCCAGCAGCCAGGCAGGGTTCACCGGGGAGCTGTTTTTT
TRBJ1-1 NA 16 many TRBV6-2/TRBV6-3 CASSDATGFFPTEAFF TGTGCCAGCAGTGACGCGACCGGTTTCTTCCCAACTGAAGCTTTCTTT
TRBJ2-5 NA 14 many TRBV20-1 CSAHYVGWKETQYF TGCAGTGCCCACTACGTGGGCTGGAAAGAGACCCAGTACTTC
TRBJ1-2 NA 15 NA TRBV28 CASNPAGADNYGYTF TGTGCCAGCAATCCCGCAGGGGCCGATAACTATGGCTACACCTTC
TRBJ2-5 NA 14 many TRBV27 CASRLAVTQETQYF TGTGCCAGCAGACTGGCCGTGACGCAAGAGACCCAGTACTTC
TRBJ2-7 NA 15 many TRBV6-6 CASSYSWGTLYEQYF TGTGCCAGCAGTTACTCGTGGGGCACCCTCTACGAGCAGTACTTC
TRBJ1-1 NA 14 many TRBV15 CATSRDSVNTEAFF TGTGCCACCAGCAGAGATTCAGTGAACACTGAAGCTTTCTTT
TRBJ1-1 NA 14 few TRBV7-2 CASSLQNMNTEAFF TGTGCCAGCAGCTTACAGAACATGAACACTGAAGCTTTCTTT
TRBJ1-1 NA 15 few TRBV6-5 CASSYSGDLNTKAFF TGTGCCAGCAGTTACTCTGGGGATCTGAACACTAAAGCTTTCTTT
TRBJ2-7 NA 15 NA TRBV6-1 CASSPAGTAAYEQYF TGTGCCAGCAGTCCCGCTGGGACGGCCGCCTACGAGCAGTACTTC
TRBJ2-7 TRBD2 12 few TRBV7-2 CASQRENYEQYF TGTGCCAGCCAGCGGGAGAACTACGAGCAGTACTTC
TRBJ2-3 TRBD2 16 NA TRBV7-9 CASSLWGGSGTDTQYF TGTGCCAGCAGCCTGTGGGGGGGTTCTGGCACAGATACGCAGTATTTT
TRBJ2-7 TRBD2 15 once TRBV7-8 CASSSLGLEGYEQYF TGTGCCAGCAGCTCCCTAGGACTAGAGGGGTACGAGCAGTACTTC
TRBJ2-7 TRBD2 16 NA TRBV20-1 CSARDLPGLLLAEQYF TGCAGTGCTAGAGATCTTCCGGGACTACTCTTGGCTGAGCAGTACTTC
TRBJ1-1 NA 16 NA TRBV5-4 CASSSGVRSLNTEAFF TGTGCCAGCAGCTCAGGGGTAAGGAGTCTGAACACTGAAGCTTTCTTT
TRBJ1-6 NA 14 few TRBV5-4 CASSLQGNNSPLHF TGTGCCAGCAGCTTGCAGGGGAACAATTCACCCCTCCACTTT
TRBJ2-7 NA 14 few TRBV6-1 CASRTVGGGNEQYF TGTGCCAGCAGGACCGTGGGAGGGGGTAACGAGCAGTACTTC
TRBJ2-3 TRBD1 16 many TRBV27 CASSLRDRSYTDTQYF TGTGCCAGCAGTCTCCGGGACAGGAGTTACACAGATACGCAGTATTTT
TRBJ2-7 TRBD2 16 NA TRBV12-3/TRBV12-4 CASSFSLAGDHYEQYF TGTGCCAGCAGTTTTAGCCTAGCGGGAGACCACTACGAGCAGTACTTC
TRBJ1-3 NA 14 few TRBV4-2 CATTMVGYGNTIYF TGTGCCACTACCATGGTTGGGTATGGGAACACCATATATTTT
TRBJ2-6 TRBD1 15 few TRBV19 CASRQGIPGANVLTF TGTGCCAGTCGACAGGGTATACCTGGGGCCAACGTCCTGACTTTC
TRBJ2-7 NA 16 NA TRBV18 CASSPLGGDFSYEQYF TGTGCCAGCTCACCGCTTGGGGGAGATTTCTCCTACGAGCAGTACTTC
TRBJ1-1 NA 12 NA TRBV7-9 CASSFPYTEAFF TGTGCCAGCAGCTTCCCGTATACTGAAGCTTTCTTT
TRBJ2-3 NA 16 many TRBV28 CASSFIRDKRTDTQYF TGTGCCAGCAGTTTCATAAGGGACAAGCGCACAGATACGCAGTATTTT
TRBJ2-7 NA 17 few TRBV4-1 CASSQSGAGSFPYEQYF TGCGCCAGCAGCCAATCCGGGGCAGGGTCCTTCCCCTACGAGCAGTACTTC
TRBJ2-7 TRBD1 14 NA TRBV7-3 CASSPPGQGREQYF TGTGCCAGCAGCCCCCCGGGACAGGGACGCGAGCAGTACTTC
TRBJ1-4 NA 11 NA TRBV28 CASSLEEKLVF TGTGCCAGCAGTTTGGAAGAAAAACTGGTTTTT
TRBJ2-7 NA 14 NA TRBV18 CASSPPSGDYEQYF TGTGCCAGCTCACCACCGTCGGGGGATTACGAGCAGTACTTC
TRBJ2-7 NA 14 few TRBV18 CASSLTEGLDEQYF TGTGCCAGCTCACTCACCGAGGGGCTCGACGAGCAGTACTTC
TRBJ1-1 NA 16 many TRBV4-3 CASSQDPLNTNTEAFF TGCGCCAGCAGCCAAGATCCCCTAAACACGAACACTGAAGCTTTCTTT
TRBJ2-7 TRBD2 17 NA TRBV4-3 CASSQATGGGYSYEQYF TGCGCCAGCAGCCAAGCGACGGGGGGAGGCTACTCCTACGAGCAGTACTTC
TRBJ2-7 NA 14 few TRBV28 CASSLRGGSGEQYF TGTGCCAGCAGTTTAAGGGGGGGGTCTGGTGAGCAGTACTTC
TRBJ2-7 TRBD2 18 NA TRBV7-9 CASSSTRTSGRSSYEQYF TGTGCCAGCAGCTCGACACGGACTAGCGGGAGATCCTCCTACGAGCAGTACTTC
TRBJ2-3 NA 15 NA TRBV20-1 CSARDRVGGTDTQYF TGCAGTGCTAGAGATCGAGTCGGCGGCACAGATACGCAGTATTTT
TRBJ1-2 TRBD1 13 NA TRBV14 CASSQMTGDGYTF TGTGCCAGCAGCCAGATGACAGGGGACGGCTACACCTTC
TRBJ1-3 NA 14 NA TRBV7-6 CASSSRYSGNTIYF TGTGCCAGCAGCTCCCGATACTCTGGAAACACCATATATTTT
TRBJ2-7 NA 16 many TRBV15 CATSRDRATASYEQYF TGTGCCACCAGCAGAGATCGTGCGACAGCCTCCTACGAGCAGTACTTC
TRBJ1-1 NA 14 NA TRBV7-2 CASSLPGGSTEAFF TGTGCCAGCAGCTTGCCGGGGGGGAGCACTGAAGCTTTCTTT
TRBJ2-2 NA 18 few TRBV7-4 CASSLRRKKGESTGELFF TGTGCCAGCAGCTTGCGGCGCAAAAAGGGGGAAAGCACCGGGGAGCTGTTTTTT
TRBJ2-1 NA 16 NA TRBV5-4 CASSTQDWGSYNEQFF TGTGCCAGCAGCACCCAGGACTGGGGATCCTACAATGAGCAGTTCTTC
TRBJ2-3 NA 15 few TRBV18 CASSPVLDNTDTQYF TGTGCCAGCTCACCGGTACTAGACAACACAGATACGCAGTATTTT
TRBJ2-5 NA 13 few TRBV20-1 CSAPDYIQETQYF TGCAGTGCCCCCGACTACATCCAAGAGACCCAGTACTTC
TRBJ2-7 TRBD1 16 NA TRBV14 CASSHYDRVIFYEQYF TGTGCCAGCAGCCATTACGACAGGGTAATCTTCTACGAGCAGTACTTC
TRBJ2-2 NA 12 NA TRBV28 CATELGSGELFF TGTGCCACCGAACTTGGGTCCGGGGAGCTGTTTTTT
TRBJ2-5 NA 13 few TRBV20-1 CSATRDTQETQYF TGCAGTGCTACCCGGGATACCCAAGAGACCCAGTACTTC
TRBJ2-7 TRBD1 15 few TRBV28 CASSYPPGTEYEQYF TGTGCCAGCAGTTATCCGCCCGGGACAGAATACGAGCAGTACTTC
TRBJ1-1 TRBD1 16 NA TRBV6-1 CASSHVQTGQNTEAFF TGTGCCAGCAGCCACGTCCAGACAGGGCAAAACACTGAAGCTTTCTTT
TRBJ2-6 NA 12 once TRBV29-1 CSALTEANVLTF TGCAGCGCCCTGACTGAGGCCAACGTCCTGACTTTC
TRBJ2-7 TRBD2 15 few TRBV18 CASSQRDSGVHEQYF TGTGCCAGCTCACAGCGGGACTCCGGGGTGCACGAGCAGTACTTC
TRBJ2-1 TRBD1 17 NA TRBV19 CASRRGGATYSYNEQFF TGTGCCAGTAGACGAGGGGGCGCGACTTACTCCTACAATGAGCAGTTCTTC